This T cell receptor beta chain was sequenced for a study of T cell clonotyping in hematopoietic cell transplantation. About the study: Recipients' pretransplant samples followed cytoreduction. General study findings and limits: Few recipient clonotypes overlapped donors; over 97% were de novo at given depth. After transplant, recipient diversity fell while pathologically expanded clonotypes grew through day 180.

Looked up from germline, CDR1 is LNHDA and CDR2 is SQIVND (reference sequence). Trimming removed 6 bases at V and 6 bases at J, with 11 bases between. CDR3 length: 12 amino acids. Time point here: recipient sample about 28 days before transplant, after cytoreduction. To note about this clone: Its cognate antigen is unknown.

The protocol was immunoSEQ multiplex PCR, while the TCRdb copy is restricted to in-frame clones and leaves out a portion. The data contain tens of thousands of clones, almost 97% of them singletons. The rearrangement joins TRBV19 to TRBJ1-1; D gene uncertain. This TCR was recovered from a woman between 50 and 59 years old with acute myeloid leukemia. Some clones in this sample may be carry-over from other donors' samples. The sequencing used peripheral blood mononuclear cells, collected before stem cell transplant. CDR3 sequence: CASSSRVPEAFF. For the CDR3, the DNA is TGTGCCAGTAGCTCTCGGGTTCCTGAAGCTTTCTTT.